Listed below are T cell receptor beta chains from one sample, sequenced in a study of blood T cells in healthy people across ages. TCRdb called the 5' RACE reads again in MiXCR, with one record for every CDR3 protein. The sample records around 620,000 distinct CDR3 sequences, 27% being singletons. Sequences were obtained from blood. These receptors all come from a woman in her 70s in good health. The conserved cysteine and the conserved F or W are not part of the CDR3 here. Each record gives: J gene, CDR3 length, V gene, CDR3 protein.

>TRBJ2-7|11|TRBV21-1
ANPTGRKYEQY
>TRBJ2-7|12|TRBV20-1
SASRGVDPYEQY
>TRBJ2-5|12|TRBV9
ASSPTGGHETQY
>TRBJ1-2|11|TRBV29-1
SVEMTPHYGYT
>TRBJ2-5|14|TRBV6-4
ASSAYSRDNQETQY
>TRBJ1-2|14|TRBV6-2/TRBV6-3
ASTYGRGLGWNGYT
>TRBJ2-3|14|TRBV7-3
ASSPTGALSTDTQY
>TRBJ1-2|15|TRBV20-1
SARDRRGTANNYGYT
>.|13|TRBV7-2
ASSLAYGGAYEQY
>TRBJ2-7|10|TRBV20-1
SAEQGTDEQY
>TRBJ1-5|12|TRBV19
ASTGTAFNQPQH
>TRBJ1-2|11|TRBV12-3/TRBV12-4
ASSPADRDGYT
>TRBJ2-7|14|TRBV4-1
ASSQDVRQGAEEQY
>TRBJ2-5|15|TRBV7-8
ASSLALTSGGQETQY
>TRBJ2-5|9|TRBV6-2/TRBV6-3
ASSSTETQY
>TRBJ1-1|13|TRBV12-3/TRBV12-4
ASSRRGSMNTEAF
>TRBJ1-1|12|TRBV2
ASRARDRNTEAF
>TRBJ2-1|12|TRBV20-1
SSVAGGLVGEQF
>TRBJ1-1|11|TRBV11-2
ASSIETGAEAF
>TRBJ2-3|13|TRBV10-3
AIAGETSSTDTQY
>TRBJ2-5|13|TRBV5-1
ASSNSPGQAETQY
>TRBJ2-7|11|TRBV7-3
ASSLTSSDEQY
>TRBJ2-7|10|TRBV29-1
SVHSGGYEQY
>TRBJ2-5|11|TRBV20-1
SAQLGGGETQY
>TRBJ2-5|15|TRBV27
ASSFQMSTGGVSTQY
>.|13|TRBV7-9
ASSPQPLESETQY
>TRBJ1-2|11|TRBV10-3
AVRQATNYGYT
>TRBJ1-4|11|TRBV20-1
SARGGGNEKLF
>TRBJ2-1|12|TRBV10-3
AISRLAGDNEQF
>TRBJ1-5|11|TRBV12-3/TRBV12-4
ASRTGNNQPQH
>TRBJ2-1|11|TRBV12-3/TRBV12-4
ASSLRTNNEQF
>TRBJ2-3|13|TRBV5-1
ASSFIAGSSDTQY
>TRBJ1-1|12|TRBV12-3/TRBV12-4
ASSFKRDATEAF
>TRBJ2-3|12|TRBV5-1
ASSLEAGTDTQY
>TRBJ1-2|12|TRBV12-3/TRBV12-4
ASSLGTGRNGYT
>TRBJ2-3|12|TRBV5-1
ASSLGTGMDTQY
>TRBJ2-5|14|TRBV7-2
ASSRQTGVGLETQY
>TRBJ2-7|15|TRBV20-1
SAPGEVSGTHGYEQY
>.|13|TRBV9
ASTPRQGERDEQY
>TRBJ1-1|13|TRBV7-2
ASSLMGGAPRIAF
>TRBJ1-1|12|TRBV9
ASSPRTGLVEAF
>TRBJ2-5|12|TRBV5-1
ASSFRGVQETQY
>TRBJ1-2|12|TRBV9
ASSVGPGAAGYT
>TRBJ1-1|15|TRBV27
ASSLKGEGPVSTEAF
>TRBJ2-3|13|TRBV11-3
ASSSSITSTDTQY